This T cell receptor (beta chain) was captured in a study of blood T cell repertoires in COVID-19. On the study more broadly: The United States, Italy and Spain supplied acute and convalescent COVID-19 samples.

Germline CDR1 is LNHDA and CDR2 is SQIVND (reference sequence). With 5 bases removed from V and 8 bases from J, the gap between germline ends came to 9 bases. CDR3 size: 12 residues. Produced via immunoSEQ multiplex PCR; TCRdb's table is partial and in-frame only. The sample records about 90,000 clones, around 93% being singletons. The chain employs TRBV19 and TRBJ2-2; no reliable D call. The sequencing input was peripheral blood. This TCR was recovered from a human donor with active COVID-19. The donor label of this sample is uncertain. CDR3 loop: CASSEQVGELFF. CDR3 nucleotide sequence: TGTGCCAGTAGTGAACAAGTAGGGGAGCTGTTTTTT.